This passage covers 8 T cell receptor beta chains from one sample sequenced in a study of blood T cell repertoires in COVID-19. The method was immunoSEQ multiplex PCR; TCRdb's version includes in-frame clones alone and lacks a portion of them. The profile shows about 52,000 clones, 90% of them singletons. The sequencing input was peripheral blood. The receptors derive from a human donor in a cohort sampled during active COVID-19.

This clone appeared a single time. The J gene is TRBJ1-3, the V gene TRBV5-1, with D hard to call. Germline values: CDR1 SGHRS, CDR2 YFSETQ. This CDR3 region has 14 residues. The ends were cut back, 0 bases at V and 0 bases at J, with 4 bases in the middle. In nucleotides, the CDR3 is TGCGCCAGCAGCTTGGGTAACTCTGGAAACACCATATATTTT. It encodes CASSLGNSGNTIYF.

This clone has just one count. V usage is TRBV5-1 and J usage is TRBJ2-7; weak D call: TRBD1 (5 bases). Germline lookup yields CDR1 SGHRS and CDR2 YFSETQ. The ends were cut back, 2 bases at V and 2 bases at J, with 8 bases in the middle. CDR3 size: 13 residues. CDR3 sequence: CASSLQDTYEQYF. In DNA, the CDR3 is TGCGCCAGCAGCTTACAGGACACCTACGAGCAGTACTTC.

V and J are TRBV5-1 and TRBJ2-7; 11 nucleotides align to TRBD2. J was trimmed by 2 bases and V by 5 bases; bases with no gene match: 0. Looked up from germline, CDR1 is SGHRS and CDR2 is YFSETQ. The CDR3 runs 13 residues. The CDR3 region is CASRLAGAYEQYF. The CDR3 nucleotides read TGCGCCAGCAGACTAGCGGGGGCCTACGAGCAGTACTTC. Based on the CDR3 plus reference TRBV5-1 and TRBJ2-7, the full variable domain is KAGVTQTPRYLIKTRGQQVTLSCSPISGHRSVSWYQQTPGQGLQFLFEYFSETQRNKGNFPGRFSGRQFSNSRSEMNVSTLELGDSALYLCASRLAGAYEQYFGPGTRLTVT.

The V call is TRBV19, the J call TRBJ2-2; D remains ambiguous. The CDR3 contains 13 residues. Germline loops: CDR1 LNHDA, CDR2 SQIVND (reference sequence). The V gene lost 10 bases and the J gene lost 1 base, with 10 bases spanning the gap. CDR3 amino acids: CATREKNTGELFF. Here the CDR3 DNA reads TGTGCCACTCGAGAGAAGAACACCGGGGAGCTGTTTTTT.

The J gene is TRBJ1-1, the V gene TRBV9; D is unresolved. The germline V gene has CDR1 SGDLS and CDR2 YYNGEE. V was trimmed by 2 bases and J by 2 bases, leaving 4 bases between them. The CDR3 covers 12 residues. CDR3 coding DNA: TGTGCCAGCAGCGTGGCCAACACTGAAGCTTTCTTT. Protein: CASSVANTEAFF.

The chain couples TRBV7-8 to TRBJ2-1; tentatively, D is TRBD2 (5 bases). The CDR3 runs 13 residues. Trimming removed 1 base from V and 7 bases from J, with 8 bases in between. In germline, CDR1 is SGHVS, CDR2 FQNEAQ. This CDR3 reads CASSLGGRNEQFF. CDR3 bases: TGTGCCAGCAGCTTAGGCGGGCGAAATGAGCAGTTCTTC.

This CDR3 reads CASSDQRGASGGQETQYF. In DNA, the CDR3 is TGTGCCAGTAGCGACCAAAGGGGGGCTAGCGGGGGCCAAGAGACCCAGTACTTC. The gene calls are TRBV19 and TRBJ2-5; TRBD2 aligns across 10 bases. CDR1 is LNHDA and CDR2 is SQIVND in the germline V gene (reference sequence). The junction had 14 bases not matched to a gene; V was cut back by 6 bases and J by 1 base. The length of the CDR3 is 18 residues.

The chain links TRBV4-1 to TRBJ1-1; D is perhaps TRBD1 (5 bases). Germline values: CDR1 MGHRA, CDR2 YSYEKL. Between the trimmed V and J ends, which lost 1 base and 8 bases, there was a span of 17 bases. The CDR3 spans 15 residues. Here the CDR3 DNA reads TGCGCCAGCAGCCAAGTAGGAGGGACCCAGAAGGAAGCTTTCTTT. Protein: CASSQVGGTQKEAFF.